This T cell receptor beta chain was sequenced in a study of blood T cell repertoires in COVID-19. In the study overall: The origin of the acute and convalescent COVID-19 samples was the United States, Italy and Spain. The analysed material was cDNA or gDNA that came from T cells, B-cell-depleted T cells, or PBMCs.

Original methodology: Amplifying reference gene primers gave estimates of nucleated cell counts. Sequenced by immunoSEQ multiplex PCR; TCRdb stores in-frame clones only, minus some. V, J and clone size are taken as reported in that table, and D and trimming were inferred from the DNA itself. This sample has 60,000 to 85,000 clones; 70% to 75% occur once, and the top ten carry around 21%. The sequence was collected from a man in his sixties or seventies with acute or convalescent COVID-19. Sequencing used peripheral blood.

The CDR3 sequence is CASVPSGAMNTEAFF. CDR3 in DNA: TGTGCCAGCGTCCCTTCAGGGGCGATGAACACTGAAGCTTTCTTT. The chain carries TRBV2 and TRBJ1-1; tentatively, D is TRBD1 (6 bases). Trimming left V 8 bases short and J 0 bases short, with 16 bases between. The CDR3 loop spans 15 amino acids. The germline V gene encodes CDR1 SNHLY and CDR2 FYNNEI.